The rows below give T cell receptor beta chains drawn from one sample of a study of blood T cell repertoires in COVID-19. This table comes from immunoSEQ multiplex PCR, and its TCRdb copy is limited to in-frame clones, with some not included. Of about 400,000 clones in the sample, 80% to 90% were seen once. The specimen was PBMCs or T cells enriched from blood (not recorded which). The receptors here all came from a middle-aged man in a cohort exposed to, infected with or recovered from COVID-19 (not recorded which). The CDR3 runs from the conserved cysteine through the conserved F or W. A D gene is named only where the DNA matches it firmly. A row's size may be missing; if present it is once, few, many or a size class.

J gene	clone size	V gene	D gene	CDR3 DNA	CDR3 protein
TRBJ2-2	NA	TRBV5-4	TRBD1	TGTGCCAGCAGCTTGGTTTCAGGGGGCTCGAACACCGGGGAGCTGTTTTTT	CASSLVSGGSNTGELFF
TRBJ1-1	NA	TRBV5-4	NA	TGTGCCAGCAGCTTGGTGGGCAGGGAGAACACTGAAGCTTTCTTT	CASSLVGRENTEAFF
TRBJ1-4	NA	TRBV7-9	NA	TGTGCCAGCAGCTCATCACAGGCGATTAATGAAAAACTGTTTTTT	CASSSSQAINEKLFF
TRBJ2-1	NA	TRBV24-1	TRBD2	TGTGCCACCAGTGTCTCGGGACTAGCGGGCTTCAGCTCCTACAATGAGCAGTTCTTC	CATSVSGLAGFSSYNEQFF
TRBJ2-2	NA	TRBV6-4	NA	TGTGCCAGCAGTGTCCTAGCGTATGCGAACACCGGGGAGCTGTTTTTT	CASSVLAYANTGELFF
TRBJ1-2	NA	TRBV24-1	NA	TGTGCCACCAGTGAGGCCGGGTCCCCCCATGGCTACACCTTC	CATSEAGSPHGYTF
TRBJ1-6	NA	TRBV6-5	NA	TGTGCCACATTCGCGGGATACAATAATTCACCCCTCCACTTT	CATFAGYNNSPLHF
TRBJ2-7	NA	TRBV5-4	TRBD2	TGTGCCAGCAGCTTGGCCGGGACTAGCGGGAACGAGCAGTACTTC	CASSLAGTSGNEQYF
TRBJ1-4	few	TRBV7-8	TRBD1	TGTGCCAGCAGCTTGGGACAGAATAATGAAAAACTGTTTTTT	CASSLGQNNEKLFF
TRBJ2-1	NA	TRBV6-5	NA	TGTGCCAGCACGAGCTACAATGAGCAGTTCTTC	CASTSYNEQFF
TRBJ1-1	few	TRBV11-2	NA	TGTGCCAGCAGCTCCTCAACAGGGTCAGGAGCTTTCTTT	CASSSSTGSGAFF
TRBJ2-1	NA	TRBV7-3	TRBD2	TGTGCCAGCAGCTTAGCAGGGACTAGCGATTACAATGAGCAGTTCTTC	CASSLAGTSDYNEQFF
TRBJ2-2	NA	TRBV30	NA	TGTGCCTGGAGTGCGGAGGCCGGGGAGCTGTTTTTT	CAWSAEAGELFF
TRBJ2-3	NA	TRBV28	NA	TGTGCCAGCGGAGCGGCGAGCACAGATACGCAGTATTTT	CASGAASTDTQYF
TRBJ2-1	few	TRBV6-1	TRBD2	TGTGCCAGCAGTGAAGTTCTAGCGGGAGGGAAGTACAATGAGCAGTTCTTC	CASSEVLAGGKYNEQFF
TRBJ1-1	NA	TRBV3-1/TRBV3-2	NA	TGTGCCAGCAGTCGAGGCTCAGGGTCGGCTTTCTTT	CASSRGSGSAFF
TRBJ2-7	NA	TRBV7-9	NA	TGTGCCAGCAGCATCTCCGGGAGCTCCTACGAGCAGTACTTC	CASSISGSSYEQYF
TRBJ1-4	NA	TRBV2	TRBD1	TGTGCCAGCAGTACCGGGACAGGGAACGAAAAACTGTTTTTT	CASSTGTGNEKLFF
TRBJ2-5	NA	TRBV9	NA	TGTGCCAGCAGCATTCGTAGCGGAGACCAAGAGACCCAGTACTTC	CASSIRSGDQETQYF
TRBJ2-2	NA	TRBV7-6	NA	TGTGCCAGCAGCTTAACTGTGATAAACACCGGGGAGCTGTTTTTT	CASSLTVINTGELFF
TRBJ1-6	NA	TRBV20-1	TRBD1	TGCAGTGCTAGTGGCCAGGGGGCATTTCATTCACCCCTCCACTTT	CSASGQGAFHSPLHF
TRBJ1-4	NA	TRBV18	NA	TGTGCCAGCTCATTGGATCAGGGGGAAAAACTGTTTTTT	CASSLDQGEKLFF
TRBJ2-5	NA	TRBV30	TRBD2	TGTGCCTGGACTAAACCGGGACTAGCGGGAGGAACCCAGTACTTC	CAWTKPGLAGGTQYF
TRBJ2-7	NA	TRBV7-9	TRBD2	TGTGCCAGCACCCGGACTAGCGGAACCTACGAGCAGTACTTC	CASTRTSGTYEQYF
TRBJ2-4	NA	TRBV4-1	NA	TGCGCCAGCAGCCAGCCCTGGGGGGAGCAAAACATTCAGTACTTC	CASSQPWGEQNIQYF
TRBJ1-5	NA	TRBV6-5	NA	TGTGCCAGCAGACCCTTCTATAGCAATCAGCCCCAGCATTTT	CASRPFYSNQPQHF
TRBJ2-1	once	TRBV10-2	TRBD2	TGCGCCAGCCGGACTAGCGGGAGTGGTGAGCAGTTCTTC	CASRTSGSGEQFF
TRBJ2-3	NA	TRBV2	TRBD1	TGTGCCAGTATAAGACAGGGAATTGCAGATACGCAGTATTTT	CASIRQGIADTQYF
TRBJ2-7	NA	TRBV5-1	NA	TGCGCCAGCAGCTTGGTGGGAGTGTCCCACGAGCAGTACTTC	CASSLVGVSHEQYF
TRBJ2-5	NA	TRBV2	NA	TGTGCCAGCAGAACGGACAGTCAAGAGACCCAGTACTTC	CASRTDSQETQYF
TRBJ2-1	NA	TRBV5-1	NA	TGCGCCAGCAGCTTGGGAGGCTACAATGAGCAGTTCTTC	CASSLGGYNEQFF
TRBJ1-2	NA	TRBV19	NA	TGTGCCAGTAGCCAAACCGGGAGAGGGAACTATGGCTACACCTTC	CASSQTGRGNYGYTF
TRBJ1-2	NA	TRBV7-2	NA	TGTGCCAGCAGCTTAGACGCGGGTCCCTTTTATGGCTACACCTTC	CASSLDAGPFYGYTF
TRBJ1-6	NA	TRBV6-6	NA	TGTGCCAGCAGGGCAGGAGGGCCGAATTCACCCCTCCACTTT	CASRAGGPNSPLHF
TRBJ2-3	few	TRBV28	TRBD2	TGTGCCAGCAGTTCCCCAGCGGGAGTTACAGATACGCAGTATTTT	CASSSPAGVTDTQYF
TRBJ1-2	NA	TRBV11-3	TRBD1	TGTGCCAGCAGCCTGGACAGGGGGCAGGCTAACTATGGCTACACCTTC	CASSLDRGQANYGYTF
TRBJ2-1	NA	TRBV11-2	TRBD2	TGTGCCAGCAGCTTAGTGAGGCGGACTAGCGGCTACAATGAGCAGTTCTTC	CASSLVRRTSGYNEQFF
TRBJ2-7	NA	TRBV5-4	TRBD2	TGTGCCAGCAGTCCGCAGACTAGCGGGGCCTACGAGCAGTACTTC	CASSPQTSGAYEQYF
TRBJ2-7	NA	TRBV27	TRBD1	TGTGCCAGCAGACAACAGGGGGGCTCTGGCGAGCAGTACTTC	CASRQQGGSGEQYF
TRBJ1-5	NA	TRBV24-1	NA	TGTGCCACCAGTGACAAGGGACTGGCGGGGCCCCAGCATTTT	CATSDKGLAGPQHF
TRBJ2-1	NA	TRBV24-1	NA	TGTGCCACCAGGGGAAACGGGGACTTCAATGAGCAGTTCTTC	CATRGNGDFNEQFF
TRBJ2-3	NA	TRBV2	NA	TGTGCCAGCAGACAGTCGATCACAGATACGCAGTATTTT	CASRQSITDTQYF
TRBJ2-7	NA	TRBV7-2	NA	TGTGCCAGCAGCTTTTCGAGGAGCTCCTACGAGCAGTACTTC	CASSFSRSSYEQYF
TRBJ2-1	NA	TRBV24-1	TRBD2	TGTGCCACCAGTGAAAGCGGGAGCGCGTACAATGAGCAGTTCTTC	CATSESGSAYNEQFF